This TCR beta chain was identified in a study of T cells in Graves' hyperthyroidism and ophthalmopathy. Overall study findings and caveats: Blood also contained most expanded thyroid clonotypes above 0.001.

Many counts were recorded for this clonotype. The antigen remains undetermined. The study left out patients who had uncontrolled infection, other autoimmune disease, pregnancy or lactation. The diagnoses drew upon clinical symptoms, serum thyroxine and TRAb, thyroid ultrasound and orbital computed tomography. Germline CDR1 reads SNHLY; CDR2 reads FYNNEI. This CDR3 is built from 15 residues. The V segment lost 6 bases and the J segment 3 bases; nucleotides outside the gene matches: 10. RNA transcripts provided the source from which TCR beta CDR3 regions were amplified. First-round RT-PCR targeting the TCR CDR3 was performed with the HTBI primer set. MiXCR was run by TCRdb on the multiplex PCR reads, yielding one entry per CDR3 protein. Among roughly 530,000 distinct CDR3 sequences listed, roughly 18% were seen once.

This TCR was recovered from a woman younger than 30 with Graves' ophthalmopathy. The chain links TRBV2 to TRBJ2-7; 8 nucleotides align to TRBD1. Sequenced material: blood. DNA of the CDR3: TGTGCCAGCAGAGCCGGACAGGGCTCTTTCTACGAGCAGTACTTC. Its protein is CASRAGQGSFYEQYF.